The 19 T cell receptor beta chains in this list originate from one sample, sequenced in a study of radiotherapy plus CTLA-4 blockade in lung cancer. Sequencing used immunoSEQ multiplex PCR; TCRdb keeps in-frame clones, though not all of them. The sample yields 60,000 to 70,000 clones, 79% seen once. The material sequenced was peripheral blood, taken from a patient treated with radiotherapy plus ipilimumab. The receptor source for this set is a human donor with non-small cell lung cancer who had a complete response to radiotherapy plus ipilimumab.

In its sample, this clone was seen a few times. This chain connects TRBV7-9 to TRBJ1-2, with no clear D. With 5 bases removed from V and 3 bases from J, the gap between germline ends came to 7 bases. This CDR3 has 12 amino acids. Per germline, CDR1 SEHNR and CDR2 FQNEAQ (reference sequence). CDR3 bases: TGTGCCAGCAGCCCCCGGGACTATGGCTACACCTTC. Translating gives CASSPRDYGYTF.

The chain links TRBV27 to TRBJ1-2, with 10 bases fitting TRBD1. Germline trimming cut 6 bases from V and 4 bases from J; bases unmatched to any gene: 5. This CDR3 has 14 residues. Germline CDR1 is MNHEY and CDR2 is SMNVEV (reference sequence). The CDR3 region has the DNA TGTGCCAGCAGCAAACGGACAGGGGGCTATGGCTACACCTTC. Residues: CASSKRTGGYGYTF.

The CDR3 loop reads CAWSAGKSSGNTIYF. CDR3 DNA sequence: TGTGCCTGGAGTGCCGGCAAGAGCTCTGGAAACACCATATATTTT. V gene TRBV30 combines with J gene TRBJ1-3; D is uncertain. CDR1 and CDR2 (germline): GTSNPN, SVGIG (reference sequence). The V end lost 1 base, the J end lost 0 bases, and 10 bases lay between the germline ends. The CDR3 extends over 15 amino acids.

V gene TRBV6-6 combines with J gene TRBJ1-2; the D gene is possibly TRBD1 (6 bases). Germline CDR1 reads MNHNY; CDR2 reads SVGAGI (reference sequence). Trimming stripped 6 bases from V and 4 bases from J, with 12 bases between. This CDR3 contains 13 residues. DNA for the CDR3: TGTGCCAGCAGCAAGGACAGAGCCTATGGCTACACCTTC. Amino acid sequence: CASSKDRAYGYTF.

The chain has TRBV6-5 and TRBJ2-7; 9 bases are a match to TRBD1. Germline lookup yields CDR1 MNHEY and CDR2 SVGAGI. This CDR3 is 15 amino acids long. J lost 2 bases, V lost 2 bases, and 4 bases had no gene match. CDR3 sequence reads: CASSYTGTGPYEQYF. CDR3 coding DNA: TGTGCCAGCAGTTACACTGGGACAGGGCCCTACGAGCAGTACTTC.

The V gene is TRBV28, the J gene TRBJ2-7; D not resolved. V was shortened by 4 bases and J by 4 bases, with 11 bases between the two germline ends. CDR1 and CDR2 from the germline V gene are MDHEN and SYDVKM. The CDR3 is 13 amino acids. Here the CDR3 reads CASSSRTLYEQYV. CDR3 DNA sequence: TGTGCCAGCAGTTCTCGCACGTTATACGAGCAGTACGTC.

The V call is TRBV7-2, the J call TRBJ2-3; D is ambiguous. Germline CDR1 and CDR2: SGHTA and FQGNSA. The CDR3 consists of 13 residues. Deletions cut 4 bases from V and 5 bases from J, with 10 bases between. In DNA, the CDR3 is TGTGCCAGCAGCTCAGAACTGCGAGATACGCAGTATTTT. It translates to CASSSELRDTQYF.

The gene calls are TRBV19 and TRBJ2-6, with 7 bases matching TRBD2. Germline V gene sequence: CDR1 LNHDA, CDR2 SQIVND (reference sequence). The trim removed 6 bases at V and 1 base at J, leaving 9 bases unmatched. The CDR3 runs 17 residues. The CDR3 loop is CASRRLGLRSGANVLTF. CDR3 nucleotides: TGTGCCAGTAGGCGCCTGGGACTAAGATCTGGGGCCAACGTCCTGACTTTC.

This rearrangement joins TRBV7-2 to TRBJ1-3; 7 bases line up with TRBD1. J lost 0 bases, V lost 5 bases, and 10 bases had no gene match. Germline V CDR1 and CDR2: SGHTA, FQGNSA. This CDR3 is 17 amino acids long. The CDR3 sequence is CASSGRTGGSSGNTIYF. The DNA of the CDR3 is TGTGCCAGCAGCGGTAGGACAGGCGGGAGCTCTGGAAACACCATATATTTT.

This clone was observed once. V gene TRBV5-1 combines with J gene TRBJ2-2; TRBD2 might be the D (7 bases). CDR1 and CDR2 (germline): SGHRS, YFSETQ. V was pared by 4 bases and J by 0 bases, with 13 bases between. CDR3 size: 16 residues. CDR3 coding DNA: TGCGCCAGCAGCCCTACAGGGACTACGAACACCGGGGAGCTGTTTTTT. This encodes CASSPTGTTNTGELFF.

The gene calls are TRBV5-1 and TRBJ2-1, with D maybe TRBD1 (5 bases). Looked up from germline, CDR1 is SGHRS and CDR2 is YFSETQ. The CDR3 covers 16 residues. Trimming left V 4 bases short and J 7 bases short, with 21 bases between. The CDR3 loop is CASSQGSQIQGNEQFF. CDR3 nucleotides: TGCGCCAGCAGCCAAGGGTCCCAGATTCAGGGAAATGAGCAGTTCTTC.

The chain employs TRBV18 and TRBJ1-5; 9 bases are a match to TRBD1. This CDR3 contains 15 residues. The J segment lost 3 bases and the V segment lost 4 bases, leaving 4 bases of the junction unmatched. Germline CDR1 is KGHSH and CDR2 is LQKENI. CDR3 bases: TGTGCCAGCTCACTCACAGGGGGCAACAATCAGCCCCAGCATTTT. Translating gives CASSLTGGNNQPQHF.

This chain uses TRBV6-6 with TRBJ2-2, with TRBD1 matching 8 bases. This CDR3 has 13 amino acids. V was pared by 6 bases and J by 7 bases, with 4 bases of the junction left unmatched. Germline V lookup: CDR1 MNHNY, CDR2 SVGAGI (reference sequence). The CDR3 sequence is CASSRQGLGELFF. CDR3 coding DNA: TGTGCCAGCAGCCGACAGGGGCTCGGGGAGCTGTTTTTT.

This CDR3 is CAWSPKGGRYEQYF. The CDR3 DNA reads as TGTGCCTGGTCACCCAAGGGCGGGCGCTACGAGCAGTACTTC. This chain links TRBV30 with TRBJ2-7, with D tentatively TRBD2 (5 bases). CDR1 and CDR2 from the germline V gene are GTSNPN and SVGIG (reference sequence). The germline V and J ends were trimmed by 5 bases and 3 bases, with 17 bases remaining between them. The CDR3 consists of 14 residues.

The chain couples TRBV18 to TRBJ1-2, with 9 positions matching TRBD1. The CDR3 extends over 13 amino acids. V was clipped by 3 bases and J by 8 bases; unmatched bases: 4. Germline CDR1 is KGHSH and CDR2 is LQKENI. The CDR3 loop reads CASSPDRGRGYTF. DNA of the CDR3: TGTGCCAGCTCACCGGACAGGGGCAGGGGCTACACCTTC.

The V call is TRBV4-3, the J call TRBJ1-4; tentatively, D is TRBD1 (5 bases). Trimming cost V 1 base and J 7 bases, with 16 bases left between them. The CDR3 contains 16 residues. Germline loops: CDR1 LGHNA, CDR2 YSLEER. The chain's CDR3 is CASSQGLGVVGEKLFF. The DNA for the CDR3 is TGCGCCAGCAGCCAAGGCTTAGGGGTTGTAGGTGAAAAACTGTTTTTT.

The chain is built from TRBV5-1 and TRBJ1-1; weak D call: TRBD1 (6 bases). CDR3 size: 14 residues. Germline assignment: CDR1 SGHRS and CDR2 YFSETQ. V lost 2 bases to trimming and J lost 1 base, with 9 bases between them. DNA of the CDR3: TGCGCCAGCAGCTTCCAGACAGGGAACACTGAAGCTTTCTTT. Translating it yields CASSFQTGNTEAFF.

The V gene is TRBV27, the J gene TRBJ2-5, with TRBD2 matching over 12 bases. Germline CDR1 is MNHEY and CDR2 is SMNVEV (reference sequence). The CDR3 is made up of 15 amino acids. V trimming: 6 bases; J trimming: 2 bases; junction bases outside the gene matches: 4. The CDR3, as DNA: TGTGCCAGCAGGCCTAGCGGGAGGGGGCAAGAGACCCAGTACTTC. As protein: CASRPSGRGQETQYF.

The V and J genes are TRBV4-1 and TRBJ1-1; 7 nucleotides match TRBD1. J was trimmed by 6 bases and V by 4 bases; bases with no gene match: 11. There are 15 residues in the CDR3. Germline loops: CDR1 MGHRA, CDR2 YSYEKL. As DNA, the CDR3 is TGCGCCAGCAGCCTGATCCCTGACAGGGTAGCTGAAGCTTTCTTT. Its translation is CASSLIPDRVAEAFF.